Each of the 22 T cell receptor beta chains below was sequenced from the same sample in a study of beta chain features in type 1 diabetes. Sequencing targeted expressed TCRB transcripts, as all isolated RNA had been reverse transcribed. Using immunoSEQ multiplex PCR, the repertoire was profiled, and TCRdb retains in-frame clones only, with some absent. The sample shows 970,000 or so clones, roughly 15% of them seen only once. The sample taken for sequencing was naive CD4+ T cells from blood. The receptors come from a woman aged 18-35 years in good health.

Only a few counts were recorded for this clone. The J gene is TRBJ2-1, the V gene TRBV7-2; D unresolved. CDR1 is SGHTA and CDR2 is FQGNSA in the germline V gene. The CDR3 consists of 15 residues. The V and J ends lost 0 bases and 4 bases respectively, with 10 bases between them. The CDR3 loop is CASSLAPPRYNEQFF. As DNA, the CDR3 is TGTGCCAGCAGCTTAGCTCCCCCCAGGTACAATGAGCAGTTCTTC. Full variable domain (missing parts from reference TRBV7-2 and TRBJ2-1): GAGVSQSPSNKVTEKGKDVELRCDPISGHTALYWYRQSLGQGLEFLIYFQGNSAPDKSGLPSDRFSAERTGGSVSTLTIQRTQQEDSAVYLCASSLAPPRYNEQFFGPGTRLTVL.

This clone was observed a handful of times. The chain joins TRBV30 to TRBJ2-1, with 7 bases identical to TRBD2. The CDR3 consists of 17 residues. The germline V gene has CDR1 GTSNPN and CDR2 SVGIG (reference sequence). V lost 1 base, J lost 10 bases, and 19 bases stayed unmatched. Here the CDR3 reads CAWSGRTTREGPGEQFF. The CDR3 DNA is TGTGCCTGGAGTGGAAGGACCACGAGGGAGGGCCCGGGGGAGCAGTTCTTC.

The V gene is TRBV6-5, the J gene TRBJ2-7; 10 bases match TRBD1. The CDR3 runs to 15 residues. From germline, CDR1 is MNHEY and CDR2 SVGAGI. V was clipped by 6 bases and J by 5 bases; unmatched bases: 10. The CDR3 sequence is CASRPPGTGDHEQYF. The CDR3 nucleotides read TGTGCCAGCAGACCTCCCGGGACAGGGGACCACGAGCAGTACTTC.

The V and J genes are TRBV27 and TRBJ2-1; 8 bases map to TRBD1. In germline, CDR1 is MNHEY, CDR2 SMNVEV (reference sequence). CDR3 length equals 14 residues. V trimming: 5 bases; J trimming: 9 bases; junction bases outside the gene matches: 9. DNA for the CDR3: TGTGCCAGCAGTGCCCAAAACAGGGGGAGTGAGCAGTTCTTC. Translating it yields CASSAQNRGSEQFF.

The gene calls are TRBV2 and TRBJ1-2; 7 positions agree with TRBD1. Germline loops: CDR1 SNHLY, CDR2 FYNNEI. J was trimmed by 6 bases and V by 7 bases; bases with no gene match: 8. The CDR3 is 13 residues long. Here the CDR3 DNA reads TGTGCCAGCAATAAACAGGGGAGTCATGGCTACACCTTC. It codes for CASNKQGSHGYTF. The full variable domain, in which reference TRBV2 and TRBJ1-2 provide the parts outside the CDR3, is EPEVTQTPSHQVTQMGQEVILRCVPISNHLYFYWYRQILGQKVEFLVSFYNNEISEKSEIFDDQFSVERPDGSNFTLKIRSTKLEDSAMYFCASNKQGSHGYTFGSGTRLTVV.

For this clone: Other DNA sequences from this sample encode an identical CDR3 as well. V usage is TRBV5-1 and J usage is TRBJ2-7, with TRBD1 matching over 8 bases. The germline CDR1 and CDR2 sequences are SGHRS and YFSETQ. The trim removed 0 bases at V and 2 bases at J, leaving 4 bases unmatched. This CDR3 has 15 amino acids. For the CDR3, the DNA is TGCGCCAGCAGCTTGGGGGGGACAGGAACCTACGAGCAGTACTTC. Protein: CASSLGGTGTYEQYF.

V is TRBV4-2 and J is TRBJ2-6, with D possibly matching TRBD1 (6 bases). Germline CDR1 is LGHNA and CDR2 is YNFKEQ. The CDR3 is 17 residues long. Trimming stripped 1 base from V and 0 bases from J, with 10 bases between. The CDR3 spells CASSQGQAASGANVLTF. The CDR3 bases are TGTGCCAGCAGCCAAGGACAGGCGGCCTCTGGGGCCAACGTCCTGACTTTC.

The CDR3 region has the DNA TGCGCCAGCAGCAACCGACTAGCGGGAGATACAGATACGCAGTATTTT. Translated: CASSNRLAGDTDTQYF. This chain links TRBV4-1 with TRBJ2-3; the match to TRBD2 covers 12 bases. Trimming cost V 5 bases and J 3 bases; bases outside gene matches: 6. Germline V gene lookup returns CDR1 MGHRA and CDR2 YSYEKL. This CDR3 has 16 residues.

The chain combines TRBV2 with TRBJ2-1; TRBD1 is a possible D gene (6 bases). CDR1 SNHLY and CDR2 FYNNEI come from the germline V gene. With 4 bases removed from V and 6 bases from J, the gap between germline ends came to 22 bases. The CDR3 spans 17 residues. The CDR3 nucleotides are TGTGCCAGCAGTGGTTTCTTCGGTGGGGGACAACGCAATGAGCAGTTCTTC. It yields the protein CASSGFFGGGQRNEQFF.

CDR3 in DNA: TGTGCCAGCAGCTCCCACCTCGGGGTAGGGTTTAGCTCCTACAATGAGCAGTTCTTC. Translating gives CASSSHLGVGFSSYNEQFF. The J gene is TRBJ2-1, the V gene TRBV9, with a tentative D call TRBD2 (5 bases). The germline V and J ends were trimmed by 4 bases and 0 bases, with 23 bases remaining between them. CDR1 is SGDLS and CDR2 is YYNGEE in the germline V gene. This CDR3 is built from 19 residues. Full variable domain (rest looked up from reference TRBV9 and TRBJ2-1): DSGVTQTPKHLITATGQRVTLRCSPRSGDLSVYWYQQSLDQGLQFLIQYYNGEERAKGNILERFSAQQFPDLHSELNLSSLELGDSALYFCASSSHLGVGFSSYNEQFFGPGTRLTVL.

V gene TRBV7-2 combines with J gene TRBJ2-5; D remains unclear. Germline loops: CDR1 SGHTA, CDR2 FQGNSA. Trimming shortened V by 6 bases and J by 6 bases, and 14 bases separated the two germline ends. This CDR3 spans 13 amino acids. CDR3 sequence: CASSQQSLKTQYF. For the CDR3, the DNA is TGTGCCAGCAGTCAACAGAGTTTGAAGACCCAGTACTTC.

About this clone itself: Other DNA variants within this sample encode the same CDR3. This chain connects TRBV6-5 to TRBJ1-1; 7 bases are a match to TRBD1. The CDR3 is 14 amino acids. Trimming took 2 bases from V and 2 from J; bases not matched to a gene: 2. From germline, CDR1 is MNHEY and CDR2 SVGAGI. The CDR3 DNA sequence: TGTGCCAGCAGTTACAGGGGGCTAAACACTGAAGCTTTCTTT. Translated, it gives CASSYRGLNTEAFF.

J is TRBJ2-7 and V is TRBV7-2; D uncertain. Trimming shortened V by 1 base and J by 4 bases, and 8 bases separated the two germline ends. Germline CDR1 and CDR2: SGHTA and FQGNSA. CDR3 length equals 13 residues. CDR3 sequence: CASSLGPEYEQYF. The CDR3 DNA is TGTGCCAGCAGCTTAGGGCCCGAATACGAGCAGTACTTC.

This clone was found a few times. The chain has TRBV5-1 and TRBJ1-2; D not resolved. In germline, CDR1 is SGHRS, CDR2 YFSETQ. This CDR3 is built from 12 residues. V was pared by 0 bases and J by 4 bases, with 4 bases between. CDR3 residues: CASSLDSYGYTF. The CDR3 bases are TGCGCCAGCAGCTTGGACAGCTATGGCTACACCTTC.

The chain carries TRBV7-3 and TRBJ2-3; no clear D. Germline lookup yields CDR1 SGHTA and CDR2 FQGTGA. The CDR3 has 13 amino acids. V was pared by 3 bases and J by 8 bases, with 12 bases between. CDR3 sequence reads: CASSFSPRSTQYF. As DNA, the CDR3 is TGTGCCAGCAGCTTTTCCCCCCGGAGTACGCAGTATTTT.

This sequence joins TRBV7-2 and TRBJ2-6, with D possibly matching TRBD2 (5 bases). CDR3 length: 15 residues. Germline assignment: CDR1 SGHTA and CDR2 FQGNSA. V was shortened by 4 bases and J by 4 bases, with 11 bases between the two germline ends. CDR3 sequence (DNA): TGTGCCAGCAGCTCACGGACTCCAGGGGCCAACGTCCTGACTTTC. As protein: CASSSRTPGANVLTF.

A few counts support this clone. CDR3 loop: CASSLFSQPYNEQFF. The CDR3, as DNA: TGTGCCAGCAGCTTATTCTCGCAGCCCTACAATGAGCAGTTCTTC. The V gene is TRBV5-6, the J gene TRBJ2-1, with no clear D. CDR3 length: 15 residues. Germline assignment: CDR1 SGHDT and CDR2 YYEEEE. V dropped 2 bases and J dropped 2 bases, with 11 bases sitting between them.

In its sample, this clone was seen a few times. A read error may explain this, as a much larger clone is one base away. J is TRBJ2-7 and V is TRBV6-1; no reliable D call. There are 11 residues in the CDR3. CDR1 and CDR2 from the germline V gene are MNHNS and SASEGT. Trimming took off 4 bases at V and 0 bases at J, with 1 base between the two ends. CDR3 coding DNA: TGTGCCAGCAGTGCCTCCTACGAGCAGTACTTC. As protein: CASSASYEQYF.

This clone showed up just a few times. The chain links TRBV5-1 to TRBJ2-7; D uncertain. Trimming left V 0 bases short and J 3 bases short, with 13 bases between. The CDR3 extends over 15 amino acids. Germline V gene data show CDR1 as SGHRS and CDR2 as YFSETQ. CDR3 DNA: TGCGCCAGCAGCTTGGGGCAGAGACACAACTACGAGCAGTACTTC. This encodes CASSLGQRHNYEQYF.

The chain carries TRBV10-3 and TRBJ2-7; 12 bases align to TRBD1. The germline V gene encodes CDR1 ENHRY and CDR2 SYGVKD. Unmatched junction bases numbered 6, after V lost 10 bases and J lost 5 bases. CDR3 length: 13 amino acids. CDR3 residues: CATTGTGGHEQYF. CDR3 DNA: TGTGCCACCACCGGGACAGGGGGCCACGAGCAGTACTTC.

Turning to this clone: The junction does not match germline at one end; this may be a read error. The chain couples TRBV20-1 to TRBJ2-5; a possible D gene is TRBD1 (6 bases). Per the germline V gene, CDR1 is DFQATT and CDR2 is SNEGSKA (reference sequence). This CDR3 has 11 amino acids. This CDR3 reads CLTGYQETQYF. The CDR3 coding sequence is TGTCTCACAGGGTACCAAGAGACCCAGTACTTC.

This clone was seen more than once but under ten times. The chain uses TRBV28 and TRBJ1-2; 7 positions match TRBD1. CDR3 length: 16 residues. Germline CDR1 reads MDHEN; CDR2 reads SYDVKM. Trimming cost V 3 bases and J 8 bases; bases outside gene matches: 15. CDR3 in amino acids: CASSLAPRRDREGYTF. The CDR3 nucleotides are TGTGCCAGCAGTTTGGCCCCCCGGAGGGACAGAGAGGGCTACACCTTC.